The T cell receptor (beta chain) under discussion was sequenced for a study of molecular identifiers for immune sequencing clone quantification. On the study more broadly: RNA, taken in replicates from around 18,000 or 91,000 naive CD8 cells, was split five ways, with four sequenced. Study-wide results and limits: A single cell's spiked Jurkat TCR RNA was reportedly detectable among about a million naive cells.

This clonotype was detected a few times. No antigen is known for it. TCRdb used MiXCR to reprocess the PCR reads, holding one entry per CDR3 protein. The sample gives more than 450,000 distinct CDR3 sequences, around a fifth of which show up once; 0.7% to 1% is in the top ten. What was sequenced was naive CD8+ T cells from blood, with Jurkat cell RNA spiked in. The subset was: FACS-sorted CD8+CD4-CCR7+CD45RA+ naive T cells. The sequence was collected from a human donor in good health. Some libraries in this study had Jurkat cell RNA spiked in.

The CDR3 loop is CASSVPGQGFYEQYF. DNA of the CDR3: TGTGCCAGCAGCGTCCCGGGACAGGGGTTTTACGAGCAGTACTTC. The chain is built from TRBV13 and TRBJ2-7; 10 nucleotides line up with TRBD1. CDR1 and CDR2 (germline): PRHDT, FYEKMQ (reference sequence). J lost 4 bases, V lost 5 bases, and 8 bases had no gene match. This CDR3 spans 15 amino acids. Supplemented by reference TRBV13 and TRBJ2-7, the full variable domain reads AAGVIQSPRHLIKEKRETATLKCYPIPRHDTVYWYQQGPGQDPQFLISFYEKMQSDKGSIPDRFSAQQFSDYHSELNMSSLELGDSALYFCASSVPGQGFYEQYFGPGTRLTVT.